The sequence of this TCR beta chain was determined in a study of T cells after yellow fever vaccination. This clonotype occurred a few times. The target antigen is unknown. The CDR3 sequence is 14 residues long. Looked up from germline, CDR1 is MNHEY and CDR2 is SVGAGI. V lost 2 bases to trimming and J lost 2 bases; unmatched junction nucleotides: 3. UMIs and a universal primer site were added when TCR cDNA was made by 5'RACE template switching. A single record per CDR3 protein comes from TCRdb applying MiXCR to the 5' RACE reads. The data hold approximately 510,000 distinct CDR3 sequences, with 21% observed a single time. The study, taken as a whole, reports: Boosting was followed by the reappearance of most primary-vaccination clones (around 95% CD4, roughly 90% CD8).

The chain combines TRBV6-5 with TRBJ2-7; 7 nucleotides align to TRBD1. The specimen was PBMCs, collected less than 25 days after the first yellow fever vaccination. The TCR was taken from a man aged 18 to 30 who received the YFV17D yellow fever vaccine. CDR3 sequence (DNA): TGTGCCAGCAGTTACGCCGGGACAGCCTACGAGCAGTACTTC. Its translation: CASSYAGTAYEQYF.